What follows are 12 T cell receptor beta chains derived from one specimen sequenced in a study of siplizumab effects on memory and regulatory T cells. No cognate antigen is known for these TCRs. The cells of the mixed lymphocyte reaction underwent an approximately 6-day coculture at 37°C. TCRdb's copy holds only in-frame clones and misses some; the assay was immunoSEQ multiplex PCR. The repertoire consists of about 14,000 clones, with about 49% occurring once and the leading ten covering 7.5% to 10%. Material: CFSE-low (dividing) CD4+ T cells sorted from an allogeneic mixed lymphocyte reaction. These receptor sequences come from a human donor in good health; the cells came from an allogeneic mixed lymphocyte reaction.

The DNA of the CDR3 is TGTGCCAGCAGTGAAGCCTGGGGGTTGGTGGAGACCCAGTACTTC. It translates to CASSEAWGLVETQYF. The rearrangement links TRBV2 to TRBJ2-5; the D gene could be TRBD1 or TRBD2 (5 bases each). V gave up 0 bases and J gave up 5 bases, with 13 bases separating them. This CDR3 spans 15 amino acids. In germline, CDR1 is SNHLY, CDR2 FYNNEI.

This chain links TRBV6-5 with TRBJ1-4; D is unclear. This CDR3 comprises 13 residues. Between the trimmed V and J ends, which lost 5 bases and 6 bases, there was a span of 10 bases. Germline CDR1 reads MNHEY; CDR2 reads SVGAGI. The CDR3 region has the DNA TGTGCCAGCAGTATACGGTTTCATGAAAAACTGTTTTTT. Amino acids: CASSIRFHEKLFF.

As regards this clone: Its ends do not fully match the called genes, so a read error is possible. The V gene is TRBV5-4, the J gene TRBJ1-1; 7 bases fit TRBD1. Germline V CDR1 and CDR2: SGHNT, YYREEE (reference sequence). The CDR3 runs 13 residues. CDR3 in DNA: TGCGCCAGCAGCACCCGAGGGGGCTCCAAAGCTTTCTTT. Its translation: CASSTRGGSKAFF.

This clone was counted between two and nine times. The gene calls are TRBV7-8 and TRBJ2-7, with D tentatively TRBD2 (6 bases). V was clipped by 5 bases and J by 1 base, with 24 bases between them. The CDR3 has 18 residues. In germline, CDR1 is SGHVS, CDR2 FQNEAQ. DNA of the CDR3: TGTGCCAGCAGCGATTTTGGCAGTTCGGCGGGACCTTCCTACGAGCAGTACTTC. Its translation: CASSDFGSSAGPSYEQYF.

The chain couples TRBV9 to TRBJ1-2; 7 nucleotides match TRBD1. Germline-derived CDR1 and CDR2 are SGDLS and YYNGEE. The CDR3 consists of 13 residues. V dropped 0 bases and J dropped 8; count of bases not matched to a gene: 4. The CDR3 reads CASSVDQGGGYTF. The CDR3 bases are TGTGCCAGCAGCGTAGATCAGGGGGGAGGCTACACCTTC.

The CDR3 loop reads CASSLFRTSGETQYF. The CDR3 nucleotides are TGTGCCAGCAGCCTTTTCCGGACTAGCGGAGAGACCCAGTACTTC. V is TRBV14 and J is TRBJ2-5, with TRBD2 identical over 10 bases. V was clipped by 4 bases and J by 4 bases; unmatched bases: 6. The CDR3 runs 15 residues. Germline CDR1 SGHDN, CDR2 FVKESK.

This clone was observed a handful of times. This chain uses TRBV25-1 with TRBJ1-1, with D unclear. CDR1 and CDR2 from the germline V gene are MGHDK and SYGVNS. Trimming stripped 4 bases from V and 4 bases from J, with 10 bases between. The CDR3 covers 13 residues. The CDR3 bases are TGTGCCAGCAGTGGCAAGGTAATCACTGAAGCTTTCTTT. Translated: CASSGKVITEAFF.

This chain connects TRBV30 to TRBJ1-6; TRBD1 matches at 10 bases. Germline loops: CDR1 GTSNPN, CDR2 SVGIG (reference sequence). The J segment lost 9 bases and the V segment lost 2 bases, leaving 4 bases of the junction unmatched. This CDR3 spans 14 amino acids. CDR3 amino acids: CAWSRGQGLSPLHF. In DNA form, the CDR3 reads TGTGCCTGGAGTAGGGGACAGGGGCTTTCACCCCTCCACTTT.

In its sample, this clone was seen a few times. CDR3 protein: CASSSQGVGETQYF. The DNA of the CDR3 is TGTGCCAGCAGCTCCCAGGGGGTTGGGGAGACCCAGTACTTC. V is TRBV7-9 and J is TRBJ2-5; 7 bases are a match to TRBD1. Germline lookup yields CDR1 SEHNR and CDR2 FQNEAQ (reference sequence). This CDR3 region has 14 residues. Trimming removed 4 bases from V and 5 bases from J; junction bases left unmatched: 7.

This clone showed up just a few times. V gene TRBV11-3 combines with J gene TRBJ1-2; no firm D call. Trimming took 0 bases from V and 7 from J, leaving 6 bases between them. CDR1 and CDR2 from the germline V gene are SGHNT and YENEEA. The length of the CDR3 is 12 residues. Here the CDR3 reads CASSLDPGGYTF. The CDR3 bases are TGTGCCAGCAGCTTAGATCCAGGTGGCTACACCTTC.

The chain combines TRBV19 with TRBJ2-7; 7 bases fit TRBD1. CDR3 length: 15 amino acids. Trimming took 1 base from V and 2 from J; bases not matched to a gene: 5. Germline values: CDR1 LNHDA, CDR2 SQIVND (reference sequence). The CDR3 DNA reads TGTGCCAGTAGTATAGTGTCGGGGACAGCCTACGAGCAGTACTTC. This sequence encodes CASSIVSGTAYEQYF.

This clone came up a few times. The J gene is TRBJ2-5, the V gene TRBV5-1; TRBD2 agrees at 15 bases. The CDR3 has 18 amino acids. The germline CDR1 and CDR2 sequences are SGHRS and YFSETQ. Trimming removed 4 bases from V and 1 base from J; junction bases left unmatched: 8. CDR3 sequence reads: CASSNGLAGGPGQETQYF. In nucleotides, the CDR3 is TGCGCCAGCAGCAACGGACTAGCGGGGGGGCCGGGCCAAGAGACCCAGTACTTC.